This TCR beta chain was retrieved from a study of cytomegalovirus exposure and HLA in healthy donors. Turning to the study itself: In a previous analysis, 100 million to 140 million unique TCR beta sequences were found from 170 million or so T cells.

Primers included in the PCR were 60 Vbeta and 13 Jbeta primers. The repertoire was sequenced with immunoSEQ multiplex PCR; TCRdb's copy has only in-frame clones and lacks some. Among about 76,000 clones listed, 72% were seen once. The CDR3 is made up of 16 amino acids. V lost 5 bases to trimming and J lost 0 bases; unmatched junction nucleotides: 2. In germline, CDR1 is LNHDA, CDR2 SQIVND (reference sequence). The sequencing sample was made of PBMCs. V and J are TRBV19 and TRBJ2-6; 9 bases map to TRBD1. The clonotype was recovered from a man in his sixties in good health and CMV-seropositive. The CDR3 DNA reads TGTGCCAGTAGTCCGGGACAGGGCTCTGGGGCCAACGTCCTGACTTTC. Translating gives CASSPGQGSGANVLTF. The full variable domain, in which reference TRBV19 and TRBJ2-6 provide the parts outside the CDR3, is DGGITQSPKYLFRKEGQNVTLSCEQNLNHDAMYWYRQDPGQGLRLIYYSQIVNDFQKGDIAEGYSVSREKKESFPLTVTSAQKNPTAFYLCASSPGQGSGANVLTFGAGSRLTVL.